This T cell receptor beta chain was recovered during a study of radiation and T cells in renal cell carcinoma. General study points: Top tumor clonotypes rose in blood 2 weeks post-radiation, then contracted.

The CDR3 extends over 16 amino acids. Deletions cut 0 bases from V and 8 bases from J, with 20 bases between. Germline V CDR1 and CDR2: SGDLS, YYNGEE. The sample's time point: blood 4 weeks post-SBRT, at nephrectomy. The treatment is: 15 Gy SBRT to primary tumor, nephrectomy 4 weeks later. Nephrectomy followed 15 Gy stereotactic body radiation by 4 weeks. Radiation-treated patients gave blood at baseline, week 2 and week 4. The patient's renal cell carcinoma had clear cell pathology. Profiled with immunoSEQ multiplex PCR; TCRdb holds only in-frame clones, not every one. This table holds just under 150,000 clones, roughly 90% found once. Of note for this clone: As yet, its antigen is unknown.

The V call is TRBV9, the J call TRBJ1-2, with D possibly TRBD1 on 5 matching bases. This clonotype was sampled from a woman in her forties or fifties with renal cell carcinoma. The material sequenced was blood, taken from a patient whose treatment included radiotherapy and nephrectomy. CDR3 bases: TGTGCCAGCAGCGTAGTCGATGGTGTCGCCCAGGGAGGCTACACCTTC. Translated, it gives CASSVVDGVAQGGYTF.